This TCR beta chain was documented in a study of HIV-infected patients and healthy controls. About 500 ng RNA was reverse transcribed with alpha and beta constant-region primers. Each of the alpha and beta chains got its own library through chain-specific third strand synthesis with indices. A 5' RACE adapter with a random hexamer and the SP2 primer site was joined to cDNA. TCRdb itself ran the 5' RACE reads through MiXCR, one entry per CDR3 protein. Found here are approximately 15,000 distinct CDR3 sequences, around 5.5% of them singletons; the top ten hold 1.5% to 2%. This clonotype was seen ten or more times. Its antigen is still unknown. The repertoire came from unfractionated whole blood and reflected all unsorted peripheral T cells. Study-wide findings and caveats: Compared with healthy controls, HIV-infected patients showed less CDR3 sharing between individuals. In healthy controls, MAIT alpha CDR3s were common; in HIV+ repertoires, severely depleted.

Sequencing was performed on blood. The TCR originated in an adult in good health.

Written as DNA, the CDR3 is TGTGCCAGCAGCCCCGTTGGGGCTAACCTAGCCAAAAACATTCAGTACTTC. It is translated as CASSPVGANLAKNIQYF. The chain uses TRBV7-2 and TRBJ2-4; D might be TRBD1 (5 bases). In germline, CDR1 is SGHTA, CDR2 FQGNSA. This CDR3 has 17 amino acids. Trimming removed 5 bases from V and 0 bases from J, with 17 bases in between.